This is a list of T cell receptor beta chains from one sample in a study of blood T cell repertoires in COVID-19. Clones were sequenced by immunoSEQ multiplex PCR, and TCRdb holds only the in-frame ones, with some missing. The repertoire has about 55,000 clones, over 75% of them found once; the top ten carry roughly 12%. What was sequenced was peripheral blood. The receptors shown here come from a human donor in a cohort sampled during active COVID-19. Both conserved end residues are part of each CDR3. A D gene is named only where the DNA matches it firmly. Some rows have no size entry. The others give once, few or many, or a class for an expanded clone.

V	size	J	D	DNA	CDR3
TRBV10-2	.	TRBJ2-7	TRBD2	TGCGCCAGCAGGGTGGCTAGCGGGAGTAGGCGATACGAGCAGTACTTC	CASRVASGSRRYEQYF
TRBV5-5	.	TRBJ2-7	TRBD2	TGTGCCAGCATAGGGGGACTAGCGGGATTGTACGAGCAGTACTTC	CASIGGLAGLYEQYF
TRBV5-1	.	TRBJ1-1	.	TGCGCCAGCAGCTTGGGAATCCGGGGGATGAACACTGAAGCTTTCTTT	CASSLGIRGMNTEAFF
TRBV9	.	TRBJ2-7	TRBD1	TGTGCCAGCAGTAGAAGCGGGACAGGGTCCTACGAGCAGTACTTC	CASSRSGTGSYEQYF
TRBV28	.	TRBJ1-1	.	TGTGCCAGCAGCCCCGGGGTCGCCACTGAAGCTTTCTTT	CASSPGVATEAFF
TRBV6-5	.	TRBJ2-3	.	TGTGCCAGCAAAGTTGGCAGCACAGATACGCAGTATTTT	CASKVGSTDTQYF
TRBV5-1	.	TRBJ2-3	.	TGCGCCAGCAGCTTGGCCGGGGGAGTGAGCGCAGATACGCAGTATTTT	CASSLAGGVSADTQYF
TRBV7-3	.	TRBJ2-5	TRBD2	TGTGCCAGCAGCTTACTACTAGCGTGTGAACAAGAGACCCAGTACTTC	CASSLLLACEQETQYF
TRBV6-2/TRBV6-3	.	TRBJ2-3	.	TGTGCCAGCAGTTACCGCACCAACGAGCAAATAAGCGCAGATACGCAGTATTTT	CASSYRTNEQISADTQYF
TRBV28	few	TRBJ1-5	TRBD1	TGTGCCAGCAGTCCCCCAGGGGGCGACAATCAGCCCCAGCATTTT	CASSPPGGDNQPQHF
TRBV24-1	.	TRBJ2-1	.	TGTGCCACCAGTGACGGGGGGCCGAATGAGCAGTTCTTC	CATSDGGPNEQFF
TRBV7-9	once	TRBJ2-2	.	TGTGCCAGCAGCCGGGACTCGAGGACCGGGGAGCTGTTTTTT	CASSRDSRTGELFF
TRBV2	.	TRBJ2-2	.	TGTGCTTGGAGGGCGGCGGGCACCGGGGAGCTGTTTTTT	CAWRAAGTGELFF
TRBV5-1	few	TRBJ2-1	TRBD2	TGCGCCAGCAGCGGCTCTAGCGGGATCTACAATGAGCAGTTCTTC	CASSGSSGIYNEQFF
TRBV5-6	.	TRBJ2-7	.	TGTGCCAGCAGTGCAGGGTTGCTCTACGAGCAGTACTTC	CASSAGLLYEQYF
TRBV15	once	TRBJ2-5	TRBD2	TGTGCCACCAGCAGAGATCGGTGGACAGAGGGTGCCAGCGGGAGTCGGGAGACCCAGTACTTC	CATSRDRWTEGASGSRETQYF
TRBV5-4	few	TRBJ1-2	TRBD1	TGTGCCAGCAGTCTGCGGACAGGGGGTGGCTACACCTTC	CASSLRTGGGYTF
TRBV20-1	.	TRBJ1-1	.	TGCAGTGCTAGTCAAGGGGCCCAATCCACTGAAGCTTTCTTT	CSASQGAQSTEAFF
TRBV5-1	once	TRBJ1-4	.	TGCGCCAGCAGCCTGCGGTTGGTCGGGAGGGGTGAAAAACTGTTTTTT	CASSLRLVGRGEKLFF
TRBV5-1	.	TRBJ1-3	.	TGCGCCAGCAGCTCACAGGGATTCTCTGGAAACACCATATATTTT	CASSSQGFSGNTIYF
TRBV5-1	.	TRBJ2-5	TRBD1	TGCGCCAGCAGCTTGGATCCGAGACAGGGGGCTCGAGAGACCCAGTACTTC	CASSLDPRQGARETQYF
TRBV24-1	.	TRBJ2-3	.	TGTGCCACCAGAGGGCGAGGGCCGACAGATACGCAGTATTTT	CATRGRGPTDTQYF
TRBV19	.	TRBJ2-3	TRBD1	TGTGCCAGTAGTATAATGTCGGGACAGAGCACATATACGCAGTATTTT	CASSIMSGQSTYTQYF
TRBV19	few	TRBJ2-2	TRBD1	TGTGCCACGAACCCACAGGGGGTAGGGACCGGGGAGCTGTTTTTT	CATNPQGVGTGELFF
TRBV7-2	.	TRBJ1-2	TRBD1	TGTGCCAGCAGCTTAACAGGGGAAACGAGGGAACTCTTC	CASSLTGETRELF
TRBV6-4	.	TRBJ2-1	TRBD2	TGTGCCAGCAGTGCCAACCCGGGACTAGTCCCAAATGAGCAGTTCTTC	CASSANPGLVPNEQFF
TRBV6-6	few	TRBJ2-3	TRBD1	TGTGCCAGCAGACAACGACAGGGGGCAGATACGCAGTATTTT	CASRQRQGADTQYF
TRBV29-1	.	TRBJ2-5	.	TGCAGCGGGCTCCACCCCTTCCAAGAGACCCAGTACTTC	CSGLHPFQETQYF
TRBV6-4	.	TRBJ1-6	.	TGTGCCAGCAGTTCCGACATGTGGAATTCACCCCTCCACTTT	CASSSDMWNSPLHF
TRBV9	.	TRBJ1-2	.	TGTGCCAGCAGCGTAGTATTAGGACAAGGTGGCTACACCTTC	CASSVVLGQGGYTF
TRBV6-1	.	TRBJ1-2	TRBD1	TGTGCCAGCAGTGAAGGGGGCAGGGGGTATGGCTACACCTTC	CASSEGGRGYGYTF